This section outlines one T cell receptor (beta chain) sequence together with its context. The data are from a study of blood T cell repertoires in COVID-19. Study context: Material from acute and convalescent COVID-19 was sourced from the United States, Italy and Spain.

The length of the CDR3 is 15 residues. J was trimmed by 9 bases and V by 0 bases; bases with no gene match: 6. Per the germline V gene, CDR1 is SGHRS and CDR2 is YFSETQ. As originally analysed: Estimation of nucleated cell counts relied on the amplification of reference gene primers. Using immunoSEQ multiplex PCR, the repertoire was profiled, and TCRdb retains in-frame clones only, with some absent. D and trimming come from the DNA, and the V and J calls and clone size come from that table. The data hold more than 150,000 clones, with approximately 87% observed a single time. The chain carries TRBV5-1 and TRBJ2-1, with 10 bases identical to TRBD2. The clonotype comes from a woman aged 70-85 years with acute or convalescent COVID-19. Material for sequencing was peripheral blood. The CDR3 protein is CASSLERGGVGEQFF. CDR3 nucleotide sequence: TGCGCCAGCAGCTTGGAGCGGGGGGGCGTTGGTGAGCAGTTCTTC. The full variable domain, rest sourced from reference TRBV5-1 and TRBJ2-1, is KAGVTQTPRYLIKTRGQQVTLSCSPISGHRSVSWYQQTPGQGLQFLFEYFSETQRNKGNFPGRFSGRQFSNSRSEMNVSTLELGDSALYLCASSLERGGVGEQFFGPGTRLTVL.